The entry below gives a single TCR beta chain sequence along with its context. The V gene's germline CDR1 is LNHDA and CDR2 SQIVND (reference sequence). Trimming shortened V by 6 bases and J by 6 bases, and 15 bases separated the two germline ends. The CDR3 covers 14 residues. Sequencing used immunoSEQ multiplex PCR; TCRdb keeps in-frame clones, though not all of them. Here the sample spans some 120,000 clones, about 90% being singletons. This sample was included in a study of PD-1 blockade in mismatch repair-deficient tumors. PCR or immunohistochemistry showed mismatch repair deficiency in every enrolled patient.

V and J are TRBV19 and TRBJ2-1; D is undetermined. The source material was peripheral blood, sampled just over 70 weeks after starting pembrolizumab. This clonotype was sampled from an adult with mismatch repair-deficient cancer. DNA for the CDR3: TGTGCCAGTAGGCCCCTGTCCGGTAGCAATGAGCAGTTCTTC. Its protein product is CASRPLSGSNEQFF.